This T cell receptor beta chain was identified during a study of blood T cell repertoires in COVID-19 (dated by TCRdb to the early 2020s). Background on the whole study: The collaborator samples originated in the United States, Italy and Spain and spanned the acute and convalescent phases of COVID-19. The material from the prospective study consisted of cDNA or gDNA derived from T cells, B-cell-depleted T cells, or PBMCs. Deeply sampled blood TCRbeta repertoires from subjects exposed to, actively infected with, or recovered from COVID-19 were included in the dataset. The repertoires were made available in a free public database intended to serve as a resource for research on the immune response to SARS-CoV-2. The samples were drawn from two sources: the first 160 participants of the ongoing ImmuneRACE study, and 1,000 to 1,500 subjects contributed by 6 global collaborators. The sample metadata nearly always contained a de-identified subject ID, COVID-19 status, age in years and sex. Where available, HLA class I and class II types were obtained from metadata supplied by the sample provider rather than from assay-based typing. General study outcomes and caveats: How much clinical and demographic metadata was included differed by source and by participant, and the metadata was provided uncurated.

The CDR3, cysteine through phenylalanine, is 13 amino acids long. Just the 39-base CDR3 DNA is kept, in frame starting at base 1. V drops 6 bases and J drops 3 bases, leaving 9 bases in between. TCRbeta CDR3 regions were amplified from genomic DNA using the immunoSEQ Assay, a bias-controlled multiplex PCR. The authors processed their data as follows. The number of nucleated cells in each sample was estimated by amplification of reference gene primers within the assay. To quantify the absolute abundance of each unique TCRbeta CDR3 rearrangement, sequence reads were collapsed and filtered. For each sample, productive Simpson clonality was calculated as the square root of Simpson's diversity index over productive rearrangements. Held by TCRdb, this immuneACCESS table contains in-frame sequences only and omits some clones. Under half of the omission traces to an unresolved V gene where checked; the cause of the rest is unknown. That table supplies the V and J calls and clone size; D and trimming were determined from the DNA. Across this sample there are roughly 200,000 clones, with around 86% seen only once. Of the sample, less than 3.5% is held by the ten largest clones.

Each collaborating institution followed its own protocols to collect whole blood in K2EDTA tubes. For TCRbeta analysis, collaborator samples were shipped as frozen whole blood, as isolated PBMCs, or as DNA extracted from either sample type. With regard to this clone: Its binding antigen is unknown. It has no much larger one-base neighbor in the sample; base qualities were not kept.

Sequencing was carried out using peripheral blood. In this chain, TRBV12-3 or TRBV12-4 is recombined with TRBJ1-5; a weak D assignment points to TRBD1 (6 bases agree). This clonotype was sampled from a woman in her thirties with active or convalescent COVID-19. The CDR3 in this case is CASRGQINQPQHF. At the DNA level, the sequence is TGTGCCAGCAGAGGACAGATCAATCAGCCCCAGCATTTT.